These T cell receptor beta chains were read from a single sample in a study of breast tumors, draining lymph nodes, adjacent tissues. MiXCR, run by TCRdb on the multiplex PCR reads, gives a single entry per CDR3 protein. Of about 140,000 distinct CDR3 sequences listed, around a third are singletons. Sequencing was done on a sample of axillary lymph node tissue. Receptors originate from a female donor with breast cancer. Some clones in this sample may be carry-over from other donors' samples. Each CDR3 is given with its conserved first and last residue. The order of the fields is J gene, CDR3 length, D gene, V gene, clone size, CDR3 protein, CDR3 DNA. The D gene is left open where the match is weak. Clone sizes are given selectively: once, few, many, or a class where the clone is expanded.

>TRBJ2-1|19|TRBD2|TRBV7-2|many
CASSLLFYSGGPKYNEQFF
TGTGCCAGCAGCTTGCTTTTCTATAGCGGGGGGCCTAAATACAATGAGCAGTTCTTC
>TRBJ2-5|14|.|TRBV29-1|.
CSVVDTTRGETQYF
TGCAGCGTTGTCGACACTACCAGGGGAGAGACCCAGTACTTC
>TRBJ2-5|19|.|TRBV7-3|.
CASSFYICSAAVPQETQYF
.
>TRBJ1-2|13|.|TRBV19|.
CASSTPAKHGYTF
TGTGCCAGTAGTACCCCGGCGAAACATGGCTACACCTTC
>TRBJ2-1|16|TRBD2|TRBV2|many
CASSEEGTRGLDEQFF
TGTGCCAGCAGTGAAGAGGGGACTAGGGGACTTGATGAGCAGTTCTTC
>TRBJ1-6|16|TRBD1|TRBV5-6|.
CASRLSKGQGDSPLHF
TGTGCCAGCAGACTTTCCAAGGGACAGGGGGATTCACCCCTCCACTTT
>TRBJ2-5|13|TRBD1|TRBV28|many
CASSSGGMETQYF
TGTGCCAGCAGTTCAGGGGGCATGGAGACCCAGTACTTC
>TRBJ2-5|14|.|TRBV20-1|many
CSARGTAAQETQYF
TGCAGTGCTAGAGGGACAGCGGCACAAGAGACCCAGTACTTC
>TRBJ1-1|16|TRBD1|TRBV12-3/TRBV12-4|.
CASSLGGGTGVTEAFF
TGTGCCAGCAGTCTAGGCGGGGGGACAGGGGTTACTGAAGCTTTCTTT
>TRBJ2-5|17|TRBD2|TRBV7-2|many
CASSLEISGGYGETQYF
TGTGCCAGCAGCTTAGAAATTAGCGGGGGTTATGGAGAGACCCAGTACTTC
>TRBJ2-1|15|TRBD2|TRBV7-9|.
CVSSLSIGGAVEQLF
TGTGTCAGCAGCTTATCCATCGGGGGGGCGGTTGAGCAGCTCTTC
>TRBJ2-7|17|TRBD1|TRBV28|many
CASNRGTGGYMSYEQYF
TGTGCCAGCAACCGGGGGACAGGGGGGTATATGAGTTACGAGCAGTACTTC
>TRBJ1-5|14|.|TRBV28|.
CASSYRAGVETQHF
TGTGCCAGCAGTTACAGGGCGGGGGTGGAGACCCAGCATTTT
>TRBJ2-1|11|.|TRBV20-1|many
CSARGDREQFF
TGCAGTGCTAGAGGAGACAGGGAGCAGTTCTTC
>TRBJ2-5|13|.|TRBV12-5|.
CASGLGGVETQYF
TGTGCTAGTGGTTTGGGAGGGGTGGAGACCCAGTACTTC
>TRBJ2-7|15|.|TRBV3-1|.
CASSQGRDGAYEQYF
TGTGCCAGCAGCCAAGGCCGGGACGGGGCCTACGAGCAGTACTTC
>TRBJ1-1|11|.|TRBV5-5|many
CASVINTEAFF
TGTGCCAGCGTAATAAACACTGAAGCTTTCTTT
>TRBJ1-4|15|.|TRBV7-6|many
CASSKTTGTNEKLFF
TGTGCCAGCAGCAAGACCACAGGGACTAATGAAAAACTGTTTTTT
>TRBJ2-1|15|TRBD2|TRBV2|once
CASDWGGSSYNEQFF
TGTGCCAGCGATTGGGGGGGGAGCTCCTACAATGAGCAGTTCTTC
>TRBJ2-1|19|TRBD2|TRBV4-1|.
CASSQDFGMVGGGYNEQFF
TGCGCCAGCAGCCAAGATTTCGGGATGGTGGGGGGGGGGTACAATGAGCAGTTCTTC
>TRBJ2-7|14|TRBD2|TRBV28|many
CASTTWGGGYEQYF
TGTGCCAGCACAACCTGGGGGGGGGGCTACGAGCAGTACTTC
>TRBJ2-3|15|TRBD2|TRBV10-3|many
CAISEGTRPTDTQYF
TGTGCCATCAGTGAGGGGACTAGACCCACAGATACGCAGTATTTT
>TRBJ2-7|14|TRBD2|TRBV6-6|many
CASSPPGLLYEQYF
TGTGCCAGCAGCCCTCCGGGACTATTATACGAGCAGTACTTC
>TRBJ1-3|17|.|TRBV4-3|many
CASSQEWGPYSGNTIYF
TGCGCCAGCAGCCAAGAGTGGGGGCCGTACTCTGGAAACACCATATATTTT
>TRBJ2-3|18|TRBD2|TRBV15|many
CATSRDTLAGGPSDTQYF
TGTGCCACCAGCAGAGACACCCTAGCGGGGGGGCCGTCAGATACGCAGTATTTT
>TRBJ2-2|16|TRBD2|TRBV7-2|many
CASSFETSGITGELFF
TGTGCCAGCAGCTTTGAGACTAGCGGGATCACCGGGGAGCTGTTTTTT
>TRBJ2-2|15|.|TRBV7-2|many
CASSWGGPNTGELFF
TGTGCCAGCAGCTGGGGGGGGCCGAACACCGGGGAGCTGTTTTTT
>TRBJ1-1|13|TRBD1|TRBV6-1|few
CASSETGDTEAFF
TGTGCCAGCAGTGAGACAGGGGACACTGAAGCTTTCTTT
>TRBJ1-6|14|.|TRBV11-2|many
CASSLYVGGSPLHF
TGTGCCAGCAGCTTATATGTAGGCGGTTCACCCCTCCACTTT
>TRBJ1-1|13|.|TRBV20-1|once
CSARDRGNTAAFF
TGCAGTGCTAGAGATCGGGGGAACACTGCAGCTTTCTTT
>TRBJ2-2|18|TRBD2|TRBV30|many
CAWNPGLAGGPSHGELFF
TGTGCCTGGAACCCGGGACTAGCGGGGGGGCCTTCTCACGGGGAGCTGTTTTTT
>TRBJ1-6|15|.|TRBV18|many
CASSPRVPDNSPLHF
TGTGCCAGCTCACCAAGGGTTCCTGATAATTCACCCCTCCACTTT
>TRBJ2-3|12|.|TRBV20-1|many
CSGSGRTDTQYF
TGCAGTGGGTCGGGGAGAACAGATACGCAGTATTTT
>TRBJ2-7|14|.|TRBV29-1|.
CSVGEGSRWGAQYF
TGCAGCGTTGGGGAAGGGTCTAGGTGGGGGGCGCAGTACTTC
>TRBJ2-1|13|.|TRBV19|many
CASSIATGGEQFF
TGTGCCAGTAGTATTGCGACAGGTGGTGAGCAGTTCTTC
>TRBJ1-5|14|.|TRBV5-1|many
CASSLISGAQPQHF
TGCGCCAGCAGCTTAATTTCTGGGGCTCAGCCCCAGCATTTT
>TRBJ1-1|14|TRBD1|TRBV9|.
CASSAQQGSTEAFF
TGTGCCAGCAGCGCCCAACAGGGGTCCACTGAAGCTTTCTTT
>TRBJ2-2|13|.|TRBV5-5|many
CASSLDNTGELFF
TGTGCCAGCAGCTTGGACAACACCGGGGAGCTGTTTTTT
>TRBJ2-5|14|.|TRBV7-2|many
CASKQDWTWSPQYF
TGTGCCAGCAAACAGGACTGGACCTGGAGTCCCCAGTACTTC
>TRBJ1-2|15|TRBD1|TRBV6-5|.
CASRKRDSLDYGYTF
TGTGCCAGCAGGAAACGGGACAGCTTAGACTATGGCTACACCTTC
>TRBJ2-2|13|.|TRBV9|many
CASSVGPTGELFF
TGTGCCAGCAGCGTAGGTCCCACCGGGGAGCTGTTTTTT
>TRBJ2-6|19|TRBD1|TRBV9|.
CTSSYGTGSQASAANVLTF
TGTACCAGCAGCTACGGGACAGGGAGTCAGGCTTCTGCGGCCAACGTCCTGACTTTC
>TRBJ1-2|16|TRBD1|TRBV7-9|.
CASSLAQGTGSGGYTF
TGTGCCAGCAGCTTAGCGCAAGGGACAGGGAGCGGTGGCTACACCTTC
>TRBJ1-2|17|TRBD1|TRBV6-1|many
CASSEGYWDRGLYGYTF
TGTGCCAGCAGTGAAGGGTATTGGGACAGGGGCCTCTATGGCTACACCTTC
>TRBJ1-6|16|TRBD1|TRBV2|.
CASKGQGGNLNSPLHF
TGTGCCAGCAAGGGACAGGGAGGGAACCTTAATTCACCCCTCCACTTT
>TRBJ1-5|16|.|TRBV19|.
CASNRRQINSNQPQHF
TGTGCCAGTAATAGGAGACAGATCAATAGCAATCAGCCCCAGCATTTT
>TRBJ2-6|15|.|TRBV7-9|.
CASSLASSGSNVLPF
TGTGCCAGCAGCTTAGCCTCTTCTGGGTCCAACGTCCTGCCTTTC
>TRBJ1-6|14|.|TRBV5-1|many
CASSLGQVASPLHF
TGCGCCAGCAGCTTGGGGCAGGTTGCTTCACCCCTCCACTTT
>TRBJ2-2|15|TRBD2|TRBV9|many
CASSVAGGGSGELFF
TGTGCCAGCAGCGTAGCCGGGGGGGGCTCCGGGGAGCTGTTTTTT
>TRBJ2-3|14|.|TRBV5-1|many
CASTRDWNTDTQYF
TGCGCCAGCACTAGGGACTGGAACACAGATACGCAGTATTTT
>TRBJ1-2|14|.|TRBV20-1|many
CSARPEIINYGYTF
TGCAGTGCTAGACCCGAAATTATAAACTATGGCTACACCTTC
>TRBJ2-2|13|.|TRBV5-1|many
CASSPVVAGELFF
TGCGCCAGCAGCCCGGTTGTGGCCGGGGAGCTGTTTTTT
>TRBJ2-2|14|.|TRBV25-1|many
CASKRGPSTGELFF
TGTGCCAGCAAGAGGGGCCCTAGCACCGGGGAGCTGTTTTTT